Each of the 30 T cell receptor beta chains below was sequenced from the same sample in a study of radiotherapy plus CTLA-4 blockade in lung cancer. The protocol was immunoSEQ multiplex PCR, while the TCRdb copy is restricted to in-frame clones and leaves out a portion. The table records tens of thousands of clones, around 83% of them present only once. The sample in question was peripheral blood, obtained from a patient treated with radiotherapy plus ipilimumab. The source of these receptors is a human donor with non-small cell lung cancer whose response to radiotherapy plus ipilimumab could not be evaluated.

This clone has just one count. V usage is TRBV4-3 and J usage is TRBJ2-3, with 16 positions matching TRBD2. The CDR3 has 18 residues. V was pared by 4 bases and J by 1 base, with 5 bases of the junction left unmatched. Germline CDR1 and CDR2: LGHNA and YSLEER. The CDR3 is CASSRGLAGGVGTDTQYF. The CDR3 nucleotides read TGCGCCAGCAGCCGGGGACTAGCGGGAGGGGTCGGCACAGATACGCAGTATTTT.

CDR3 region: CASSLASGGLGWYEQYF. The CDR3 region has the DNA TGTGCCAGCAGCTTAGCATCAGGGGGACTAGGTTGGTACGAGCAGTACTTC. The rearrangement links TRBV7-9 to TRBJ2-7; a possible D gene is TRBD2 (8 bases). V was shortened by 0 bases and J by 4 bases, with 19 bases between the two germline ends. This CDR3 region has 17 residues. The germline V gene has CDR1 SEHNR and CDR2 FQNEAQ (reference sequence).

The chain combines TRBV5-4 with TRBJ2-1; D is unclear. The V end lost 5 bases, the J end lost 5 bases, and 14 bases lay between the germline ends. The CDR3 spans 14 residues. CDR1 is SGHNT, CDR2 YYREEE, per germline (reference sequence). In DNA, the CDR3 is TGTGCCAGCAGGAGAGGTCAGATTGACAATGAGCAGTTCTTC. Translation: CASRRGQIDNEQFF.

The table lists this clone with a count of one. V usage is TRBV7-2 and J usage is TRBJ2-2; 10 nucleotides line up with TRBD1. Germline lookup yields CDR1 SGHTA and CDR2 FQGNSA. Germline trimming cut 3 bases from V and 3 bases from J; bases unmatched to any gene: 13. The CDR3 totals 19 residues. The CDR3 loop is CASSFNPGQGFSHTGELFF. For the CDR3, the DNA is TGTGCCAGCAGCTTTAACCCGGGACAGGGGTTTTCACACACCGGGGAGCTGTTTTTT. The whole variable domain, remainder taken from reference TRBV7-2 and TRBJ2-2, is GAGVSQSPSNKVTEKGKDVELRCDPISGHTALYWYRQSLGQGLEFLIYFQGNSAPDKSGLPSDRFSAERTGGSVSTLTIQRTQQEDSAVYLCASSFNPGQGFSHTGELFFGEGSRLTVL.

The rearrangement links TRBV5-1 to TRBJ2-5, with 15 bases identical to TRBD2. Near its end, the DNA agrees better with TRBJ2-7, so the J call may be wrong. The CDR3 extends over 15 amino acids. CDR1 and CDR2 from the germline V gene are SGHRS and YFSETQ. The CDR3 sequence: CASSTGTSGRNEQYF. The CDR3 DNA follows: TGCGCCAGCAGCACCGGGACTAGCGGGAGGAACGAGCAGTACTTC.

As DNA, the CDR3 is TGTGCCAGCAGCTTTAGCAGGGCTACTGAAGCTTTCTTT. Translation: CASSFSRATEAFF. The chain recombines TRBV11-3 with TRBJ1-1; possible D gene TRBD1, 5 bases. Germline values: CDR1 SGHNT, CDR2 YENEEA. This CDR3 has 13 amino acids. V lost 3 bases to trimming and J lost 5 bases, with 10 bases between them.

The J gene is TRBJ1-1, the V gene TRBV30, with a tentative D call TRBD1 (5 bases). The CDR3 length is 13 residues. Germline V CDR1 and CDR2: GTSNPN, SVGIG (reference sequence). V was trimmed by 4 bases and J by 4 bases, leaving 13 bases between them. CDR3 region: CAWMGGAGTEAFF. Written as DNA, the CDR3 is TGTGCCTGGATGGGGGGAGCTGGCACTGAAGCTTTCTTT.

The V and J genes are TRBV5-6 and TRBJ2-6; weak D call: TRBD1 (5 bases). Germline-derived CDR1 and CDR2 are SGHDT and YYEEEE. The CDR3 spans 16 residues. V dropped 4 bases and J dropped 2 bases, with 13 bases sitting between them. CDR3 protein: CASSPNPGPGANVLTF. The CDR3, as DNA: TGTGCCAGCAGCCCTAACCCAGGGCCTGGGGCCAACGTCCTGACTTTC.

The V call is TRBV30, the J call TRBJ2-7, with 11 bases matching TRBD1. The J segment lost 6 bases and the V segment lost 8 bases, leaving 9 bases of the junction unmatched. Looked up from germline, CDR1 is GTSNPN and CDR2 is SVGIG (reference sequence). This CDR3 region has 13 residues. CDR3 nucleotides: TGTGCCAGCAGAGGACAGGGGGCAAGCGAGCAGTACTTC. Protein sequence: CASRGQGASEQYF.

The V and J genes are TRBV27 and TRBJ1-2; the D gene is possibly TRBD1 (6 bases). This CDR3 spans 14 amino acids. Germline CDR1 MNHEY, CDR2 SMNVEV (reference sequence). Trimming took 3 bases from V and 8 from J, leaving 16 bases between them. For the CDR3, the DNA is TGTGCCAGCAGTTTTAGAGGGATGGGGGCGGGCTACACCTTC. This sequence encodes CASSFRGMGAGYTF.

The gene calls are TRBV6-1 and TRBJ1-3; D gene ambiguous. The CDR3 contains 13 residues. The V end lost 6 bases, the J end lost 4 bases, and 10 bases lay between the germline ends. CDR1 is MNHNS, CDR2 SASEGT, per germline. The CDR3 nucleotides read TGTGCCAGCAGGGAGGCAGGAGGAAACACCATATATTTT. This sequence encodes CASREAGGNTIYF.

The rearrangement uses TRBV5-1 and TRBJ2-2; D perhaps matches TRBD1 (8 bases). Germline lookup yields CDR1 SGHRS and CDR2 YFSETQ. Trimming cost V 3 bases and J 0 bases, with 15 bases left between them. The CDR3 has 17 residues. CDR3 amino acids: CASSSGGQATNTGELFF. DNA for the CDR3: TGCGCCAGCAGCTCGGGGGGACAGGCGACGAACACCGGGGAGCTGTTTTTT.

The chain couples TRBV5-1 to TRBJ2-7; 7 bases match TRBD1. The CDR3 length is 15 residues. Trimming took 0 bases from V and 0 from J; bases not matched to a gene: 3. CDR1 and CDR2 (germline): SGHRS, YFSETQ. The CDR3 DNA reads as TGCGCCAGCAGCTTGGCAGGGGGACGCTCCTACGAGCAGTACTTC. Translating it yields CASSLAGGRSYEQYF. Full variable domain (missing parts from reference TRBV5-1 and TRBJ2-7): KAGVTQTPRYLIKTRGQQVTLSCSPISGHRSVSWYQQTPGQGLQFLFEYFSETQRNKGNFPGRFSGRQFSNSRSEMNVSTLELGDSALYLCASSLAGGRSYEQYFGPGTRLTVT.

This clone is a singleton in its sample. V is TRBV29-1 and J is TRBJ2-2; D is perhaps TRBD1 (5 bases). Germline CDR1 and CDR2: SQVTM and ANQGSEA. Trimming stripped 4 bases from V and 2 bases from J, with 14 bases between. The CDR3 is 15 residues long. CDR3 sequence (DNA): TGCAGCGTTGCCCCAGGGTCTGCCAACACCGGGGAGCTGTTTTTT. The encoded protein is CSVAPGSANTGELFF.

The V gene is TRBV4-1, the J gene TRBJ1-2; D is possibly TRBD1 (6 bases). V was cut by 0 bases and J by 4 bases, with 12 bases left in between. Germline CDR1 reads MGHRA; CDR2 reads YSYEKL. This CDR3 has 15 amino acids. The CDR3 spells CASSQDWTALYGYTF. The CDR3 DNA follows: TGCGCCAGCAGCCAAGATTGGACAGCTCTCTATGGCTACACCTTC.

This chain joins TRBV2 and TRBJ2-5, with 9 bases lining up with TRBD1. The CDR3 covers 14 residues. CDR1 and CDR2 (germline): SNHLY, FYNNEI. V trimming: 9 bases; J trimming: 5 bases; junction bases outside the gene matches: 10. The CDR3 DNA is TGTGCCAGTACTACGGACAGGGGAGTCGAGACCCAGTACTTC. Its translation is CASTTDRGVETQYF.

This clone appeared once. The CDR3 sequence: CASSQDRGNTEAFF. As DNA, the CDR3 is TGCGCCAGCAGCCAAGACAGGGGGAACACTGAAGCTTTCTTT. This sequence joins TRBV4-1 and TRBJ1-1; tentatively, D is TRBD1 (6 bases). The CDR3 covers 14 residues. Trimming stripped 0 bases from V and 1 base from J, with 6 bases between. The V gene's germline CDR1 is MGHRA and CDR2 YSYEKL.

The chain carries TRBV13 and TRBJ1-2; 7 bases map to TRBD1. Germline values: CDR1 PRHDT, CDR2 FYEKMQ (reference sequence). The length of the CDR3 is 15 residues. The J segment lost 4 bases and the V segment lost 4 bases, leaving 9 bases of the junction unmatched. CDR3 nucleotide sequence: TGTGCCAGCAGCTCCTCCGGGACAGCTCCCTATGGCTACACCTTC. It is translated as CASSSSGTAPYGYTF.

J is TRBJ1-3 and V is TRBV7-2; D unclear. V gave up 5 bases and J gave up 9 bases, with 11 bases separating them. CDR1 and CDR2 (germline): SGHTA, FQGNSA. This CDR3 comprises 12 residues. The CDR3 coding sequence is TGTGCCAGCAGCCCGGCGGAGGCCACCATATATTTT. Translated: CASSPAEATIYF.

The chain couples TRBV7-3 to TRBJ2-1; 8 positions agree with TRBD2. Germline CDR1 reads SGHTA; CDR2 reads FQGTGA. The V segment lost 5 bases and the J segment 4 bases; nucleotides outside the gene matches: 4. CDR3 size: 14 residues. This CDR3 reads CASSRGGQYNEQFF. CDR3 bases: TGTGCCAGCAGCCGGGGGGGGCAGTACAATGAGCAGTTCTTC.

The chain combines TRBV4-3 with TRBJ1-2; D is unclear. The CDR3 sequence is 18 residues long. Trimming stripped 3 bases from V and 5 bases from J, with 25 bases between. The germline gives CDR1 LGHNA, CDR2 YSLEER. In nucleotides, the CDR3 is TGCGCCAGCAGCCAGGGGTTTTCGGACCGCCGGACGGGATATGGCTACACCTTC. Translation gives CASSQGFSDRRTGYGYTF.

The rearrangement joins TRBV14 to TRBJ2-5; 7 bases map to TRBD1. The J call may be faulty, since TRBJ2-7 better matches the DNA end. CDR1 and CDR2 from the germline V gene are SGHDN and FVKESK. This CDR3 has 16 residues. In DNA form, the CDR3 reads TGTGCCAGCAGCCAAGACAAGGTGGACAGGAGGTACGAGCAGTACTTC. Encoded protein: CASSQDKVDRRYEQYF.

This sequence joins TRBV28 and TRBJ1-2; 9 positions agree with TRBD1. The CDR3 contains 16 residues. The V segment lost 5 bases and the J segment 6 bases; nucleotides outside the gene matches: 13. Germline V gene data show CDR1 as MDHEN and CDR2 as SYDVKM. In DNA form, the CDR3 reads TGTGCCAGCAGTGATACCACCGGGACAGGGAAGAATGGCTACACCTTC. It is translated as CASSDTTGTGKNGYTF.

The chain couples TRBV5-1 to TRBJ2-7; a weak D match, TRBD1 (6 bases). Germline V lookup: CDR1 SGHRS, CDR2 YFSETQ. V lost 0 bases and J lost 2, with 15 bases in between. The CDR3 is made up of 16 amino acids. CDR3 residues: CASSLAGASGAYEQYF. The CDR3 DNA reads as TGCGCCAGCAGCTTGGCCGGAGCTTCAGGGGCCTACGAGCAGTACTTC.

In DNA, the CDR3 is TGTGCCAGCAGCCACCTAGCGGGAGTCCCAGATACGCAGTATTTT. This gives the protein CASSHLAGVPDTQYF. This chain joins TRBV7-2 and TRBJ2-3; 10 bases match TRBD2. The length of the CDR3 is 15 residues. Unmatched junction bases numbered 6, after V lost 5 bases and J lost 4 bases. CDR1 is SGHTA, CDR2 FQGNSA, per germline.

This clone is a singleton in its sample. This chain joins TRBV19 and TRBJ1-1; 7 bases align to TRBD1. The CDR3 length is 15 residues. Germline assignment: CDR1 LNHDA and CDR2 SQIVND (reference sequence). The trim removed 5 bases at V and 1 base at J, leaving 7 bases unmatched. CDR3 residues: CASSVNTGANTEAFF. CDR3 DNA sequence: TGTGCCAGTAGTGTTAATACAGGGGCGAACACTGAAGCTTTCTTT. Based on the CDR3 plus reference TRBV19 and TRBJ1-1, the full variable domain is DGGITQSPKYLFRKEGQNVTLSCEQNLNHDAMYWYRQDPGQGLRLIYYSQIVNDFQKGDIAEGYSVSREKKESFPLTVTSAQKNPTAFYLCASSVNTGANTEAFFGQGTRLTVV.

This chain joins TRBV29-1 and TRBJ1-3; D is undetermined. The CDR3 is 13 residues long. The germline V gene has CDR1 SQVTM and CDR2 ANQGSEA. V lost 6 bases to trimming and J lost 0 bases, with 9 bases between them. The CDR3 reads CSVSAFSGNTIYF. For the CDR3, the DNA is TGCAGCGTCTCTGCGTTCTCTGGAAACACCATATATTTT.

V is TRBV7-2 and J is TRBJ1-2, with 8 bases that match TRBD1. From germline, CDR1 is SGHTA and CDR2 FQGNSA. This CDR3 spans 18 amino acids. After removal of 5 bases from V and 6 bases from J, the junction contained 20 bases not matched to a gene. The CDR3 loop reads CASSLIQGASPMLDGYTF. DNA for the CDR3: TGTGCCAGCAGCCTAATTCAGGGGGCGAGCCCAATGCTTGATGGCTACACCTTC.

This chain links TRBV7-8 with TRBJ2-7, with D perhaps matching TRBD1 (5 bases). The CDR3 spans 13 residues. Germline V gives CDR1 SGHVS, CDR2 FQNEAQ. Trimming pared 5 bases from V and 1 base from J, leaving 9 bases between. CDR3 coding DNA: TGTGCCAGCAGCACGCGACAGTCCTACGAGCAGTACTTC. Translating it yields CASSTRQSYEQYF.

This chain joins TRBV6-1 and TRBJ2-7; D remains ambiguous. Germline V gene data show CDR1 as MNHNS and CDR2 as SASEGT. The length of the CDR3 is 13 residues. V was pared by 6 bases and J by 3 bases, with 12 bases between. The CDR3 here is CASSQAGYYEQYF. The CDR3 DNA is TGTGCCAGCAGCCAGGCTGGGTACTACGAGCAGTACTTC.